This entry describes one TCR beta chain. The antigen is unknown. The data originate from a study of cytomegalovirus exposure and HLA in healthy donors. PCR primers comprised 60 Vbeta and 13 Jbeta primers. Clones were sequenced by immunoSEQ multiplex PCR, and TCRdb holds only the in-frame ones, with some missing. The sample contains some 97,000 clones, more than 75% of which appear only once. Study results and caveats: Reports indicated that the classifier achieved high specificity and sensitivity in diagnosing cytomegalovirus status.

Germline V lookup: CDR1 PRHDT, CDR2 FYEKMQ (reference sequence). The length of the CDR3 is 15 residues. Deletions cut 0 bases from V and 4 bases from J, with 12 bases between. Source material: PBMCs. V and J are TRBV13 and TRBJ1-2; D is ambiguous. The sequence was collected from a woman in her forties or fifties in good health and CMV-seropositive. The CDR3 sequence is CASSLGPGGLYGYTF. In DNA, the CDR3 is TGTGCCAGCAGCTTAGGTCCGGGAGGGCTCTATGGCTACACCTTC.